This T cell receptor (beta chain) was retrieved from a study of cytomegalovirus exposure and HLA in healthy donors. Whole-study results and caveats: The authors assumed roughly uniform sequencing depth across donors for presence/absence analyses.

Both 60 Vbeta primers and 13 Jbeta primers went into the PCR. Libraries were prepared by immunoSEQ multiplex PCR; TCRdb keeps only in-frame clonotypes and omits some of them. This sample has around 130,000 clones, with about 80% found just once. The length of the CDR3 is 17 residues. From germline, CDR1 is SGHAT and CDR2 FQNNGV. Between the trimmed V and J ends, which lost 1 base and 3 bases, there was a span of 15 bases. About this clone itself: The antigen is not known.

Sequencing was done on a sample of PBMCs. This clonotype was obtained from a man aged 25-45 years in good health and CMV-seronegative. The V and J genes are TRBV11-2 and TRBJ1-4; tentatively, D is TRBD1 (5 bases). The CDR3 here is CASSLGRLLGANEKLFF. In DNA, the CDR3 is TGTGCCAGCAGCTTAGGGAGACTCCTAGGGGCTAATGAAAAACTGTTTTTT. Variable domain in full (rest from reference TRBV11-2 and TRBJ1-4): EAGVAQSPRYKIIEKRQSVAFWCNPISGHATLYWYQQILGQGPKLLIQFQNNGVVDDSQLPKDRFSAERLKGVDSTLKIQPAKLEDSAVYLCASSLGRLLGANEKLFFGSGTQLSVL.